One and the same sample provided the 30 T cell receptor beta chains below, sequenced in a study of cytomegalovirus exposure and HLA in healthy donors. The PCR ran on 60 Vbeta and 13 Jbeta primers. Clones were sequenced by immunoSEQ multiplex PCR, and TCRdb holds only the in-frame ones, with some missing. The sample comprises 60,000 to 70,000 clones, roughly 78% of which are singletons, and around 4% rests with the top ten. Sequencing was carried out using PBMCs. All receptors come from a woman in her twenties or thirties in good health and CMV-seronegative.

V and J are TRBV20-1 and TRBJ2-5; D is unclear. From germline, CDR1 is DFQATT and CDR2 SNEGSKA (reference sequence). The CDR3 totals 10 residues. With 3 bases removed from V and 5 bases from J, the gap between germline ends came to 4 bases. This CDR3 reads CSARYETQYF. In nucleotides, the CDR3 is TGCAGTGCTAGGTATGAGACCCAGTACTTC.

The chain is built from TRBV29-1 and TRBJ2-7, with TRBD1 matching over 8 bases. V was clipped by 6 bases and J by 8 bases; unmatched bases: 6. This CDR3 has 11 residues. Germline-derived CDR1 and CDR2 are SQVTM and ANQGSEA. The CDR3 spells CSVSDRAKQYF. DNA for the CDR3: TGCAGCGTATCGGACAGGGCCAAGCAGTACTTC.

V and J are TRBV30 and TRBJ1-2; the match to TRBD1 covers 7 bases. The CDR3 is made up of 13 amino acids. Germline V gene lookup returns CDR1 GTSNPN and CDR2 SVGIG (reference sequence). J lost 3 bases, V lost 5 bases, and 6 bases had no gene match. The CDR3 coding sequence is TGTGCCTGGGCTCCAGGGGGAGACTATGGCTACACCTTC. This sequence encodes CAWAPGGDYGYTF. Full variable domain (missing parts from reference TRBV30 and TRBJ1-2): SQTIHQWPATLVQPVGSPLSLECTVEGTSNPNLYWYRQAAGRGLQLLFYSVGIGQISSEVPQNLSASRPQDRQFILSSKKLLLSDSGFYLCAWAPGGDYGYTFGSGTRLTVV.

In DNA, the CDR3 is TGTGCCAGCAGTTTATGGCGCAGGGTGGACACTGAAGCTTTCTTT. Protein product: CASSLWRRVDTEAFF. This chain links TRBV28 with TRBJ1-1; possibly TRBD1 for D (5 bases). CDR1 is MDHEN, CDR2 SYDVKM, per germline. There are 15 residues in the CDR3. V was cut by 0 bases and J by 3 bases, with 11 bases left in between.

The gene calls are TRBV4-3 and TRBJ2-4; D might be TRBD2 (6 bases). The CDR3 contains 16 residues. Trimming pared 1 base from V and 0 bases from J, leaving 10 bases between. The germline CDR1 and CDR2 sequences are LGHNA and YSLEER. CDR3 in DNA: TGCGCCAGCAGCCAAGGGACGGGAGTAGCCAAAAACATTCAGTACTTC. Translating gives CASSQGTGVAKNIQYF.

J is TRBJ2-1 and V is TRBV6-6, with 13 bases aligning to TRBD2. The ends lost 7 bases at V and 15 bases at J; junction bases unmatched: 12. CDR1 and CDR2 (germline): MNHNY, SVGAGI (reference sequence). CDR3 length: 14 amino acids. This CDR3 is CASNFAGTSGTPFF. The DNA for the CDR3 is TGTGCCAGCAATTTTGCCGGGACTAGCGGGACGCCGTTCTTC.

This chain joins TRBV7-9 and TRBJ1-1; 9 bases line up with TRBD1. Germline CDR1 and CDR2: SEHNR and FQNEAQ (reference sequence). J was trimmed by 1 base and V by 4 bases; bases with no gene match: 4. The CDR3 is 15 residues long. CDR3 residues: CASSSGQGSNTEAFF. DNA of the CDR3: TGTGCCAGCAGCTCAGGACAGGGGTCGAACACTGAAGCTTTCTTT.

This clone has only a few counts. The CDR3 nucleotides are TGTGCCAGCAGTGCACCTAGCGGGAGGACCGGCGATACGCAGTATTTT. As protein: CASSAPSGRTGDTQYF. This rearrangement joins TRBV6-1 to TRBJ2-3; 11 bases match TRBD2. CDR1 MNHNS and CDR2 SASEGT come from the germline V gene. This CDR3 region has 16 residues. Unmatched junction bases numbered 9, after V lost 4 bases and J lost 6 bases.

This clone was recorded once. The rearrangement links TRBV6-1 to TRBJ1-2; D is perhaps TRBD1 (5 bases). Germline CDR1 is MNHNS and CDR2 is SASEGT. This CDR3 spans 13 amino acids. V was pared by 1 base and J by 3 bases, with 6 bases between. The CDR3 DNA follows: TGTGCCAGCAGTGAAGAGGGGCACTATGGCTACACCTTC. Translating it yields CASSEEGHYGYTF.

The rearrangement links TRBV7-2 to TRBJ1-4, with D unresolved. CDR1 and CDR2 from the germline V gene are SGHTA and FQGNSA. The CDR3 has 13 residues. The V gene lost 1 base and the J gene lost 7 bases, with 7 bases spanning the gap. The CDR3 loop is CASSLVYSEKLFF. CDR3 coding DNA: TGTGCCAGCAGCTTAGTCTACAGTGAAAAACTGTTTTTT.

The chain carries TRBV30 and TRBJ1-3, with 11 nucleotides matching TRBD1. CDR1 and CDR2 from the germline V gene are GTSNPN and SVGIG (reference sequence). The CDR3 length is 14 residues. V was clipped by 2 bases and J by 7 bases; unmatched bases: 4. The CDR3 DNA follows: TGTGCCTGGAGTAGGGACAGGGGGGGGAACACCATATATTTT. Residues: CAWSRDRGGNTIYF.

V usage is TRBV30 and J usage is TRBJ2-3; 8 bases map to TRBD2. V lost 6 bases and J lost 1; bases outside the gene matches: 6. There are 14 residues in the CDR3. Germline CDR1 and CDR2: GTSNPN and SVGIG (reference sequence). The CDR3 nucleotides read TGTGCCTGTGCCGGGACTAGGGGCACAGATACGCAGTATTTT. It specifies CACAGTRGTDTQYF.

This chain uses TRBV5-6 with TRBJ2-7, with 10 bases fitting TRBD2. J was trimmed by 4 bases and V by 7 bases; bases with no gene match: 8. Germline V gene lookup returns CDR1 SGHDT and CDR2 YYEEEE. This CDR3 has 14 amino acids. The CDR3 sequence: CASGLAGAGYEQYF. The CDR3 coding sequence is TGTGCCAGCGGCCTAGCGGGAGCTGGGTACGAGCAGTACTTC.

This sequence joins TRBV5-1 and TRBJ2-7, with D possibly being TRBD2 (5 bases). Trimming took 0 bases from V and 3 from J, leaving 10 bases between them. This CDR3 contains 14 residues. Germline V gives CDR1 SGHRS, CDR2 YFSETQ. CDR3 in amino acids: CASSLAPDYYEQYF. CDR3 in DNA: TGCGCCAGCAGCTTGGCCCCCGACTACTACGAGCAGTACTTC.

The chain is built from TRBV29-1 and TRBJ2-7; 8 nucleotides agree with TRBD1. Germline V CDR1 and CDR2: SQVTM, ANQGSEA. The CDR3 totals 13 residues. The J segment lost 5 bases and the V segment lost 5 bases, leaving 8 bases of the junction unmatched. The CDR3 spells CSVRWTGPNEQYF. The CDR3 coding sequence is TGCAGCGTTCGTTGGACAGGGCCCAACGAGCAGTACTTC.

This chain joins TRBV25-1 and TRBJ1-1; D might be TRBD1 (6 bases). The V end was cut by 4 bases, the J end by 4 bases, with 19 bases between. This CDR3 spans 16 amino acids. Germline values: CDR1 MGHDK, CDR2 SYGVNS. The CDR3 DNA sequence: TGTGCCAGCAGTGGGGGAAACAGGGCCTGGGGCACTGAAGCTTTCTTT. As protein: CASSGGNRAWGTEAFF.

The gene calls are TRBV6-5 and TRBJ2-7; 8 nucleotides align to TRBD1. Trimming took 2 bases from V and 7 from J; bases not matched to a gene: 10. Germline V lookup: CDR1 MNHEY, CDR2 SVGAGI. CDR3 length: 15 amino acids. For the CDR3, the DNA is TGTGCCAGCAGTTACCATTACGGACAGGGTGGGGAGCAGTACTTC. Amino acids: CASSYHYGQGGEQYF.

This chain connects TRBV4-3 to TRBJ1-3; TRBD1 agrees at 9 bases. Trimming took 0 bases from V and 3 from J; bases not matched to a gene: 6. Germline CDR1 LGHNA, CDR2 YSLEER. This CDR3 spans 17 amino acids. CDR3 in DNA: TGCGCCAGCAGCCAAGATCCTGGGACAGGGAGTGGAAACACCATATATTTT. It yields the protein CASSQDPGTGSGNTIYF.

The chain has TRBV11-1 and TRBJ2-7; D is undetermined. V lost 0 bases and J 1 base, leaving 7 bases between the germline ends. Germline V CDR1 and CDR2: SGHAT, FQDESV (reference sequence). This CDR3 has 14 residues. CDR3 protein: CASSLAGNSYEQYF. For the CDR3, the DNA is TGTGCCAGCAGCTTAGCTGGCAATTCCTACGAGCAGTACTTC.

This chain links TRBV30 with TRBJ1-4; D is perhaps TRBD1 (6 bases). V was cut by 5 bases and J by 6 bases, with 19 bases left in between. The germline V gene encodes CDR1 GTSNPN and CDR2 SVGIG (reference sequence). The CDR3 contains 15 residues. The CDR3 region is CAWGMGQGMDEKLFF. For the CDR3, the DNA is TGTGCCTGGGGAATGGGGCAGGGGATGGATGAAAAACTGTTTTTT.

The V gene is TRBV6-1, the J gene TRBJ2-7; weak D call: TRBD1 (6 bases). V was shortened by 1 base and J by 6 bases, with 16 bases between the two germline ends. The CDR3 totals 15 residues. Per the germline V gene, CDR1 is MNHNS and CDR2 is SASEGT. CDR3 sequence reads: CASSEVTGWPGEQYF. Here the CDR3 DNA reads TGTGCCAGCAGTGAAGTCACAGGGTGGCCCGGCGAGCAGTACTTC.

The J gene is TRBJ1-4, the V gene TRBV9, with 9 bases fitting TRBD1. Germline loops: CDR1 SGDLS, CDR2 YYNGEE. The CDR3 has 14 residues. Unmatched junction bases numbered 1, after V lost 1 base and J lost 6 bases. The CDR3 spells CASSVRTGDEKLFF. The CDR3 DNA follows: TGTGCCAGCAGCGTAAGGACAGGGGATGAAAAACTGTTTTTT.

The chain employs TRBV28 and TRBJ1-2; the D gene is possibly TRBD1 (5 bases). The CDR3 extends over 14 amino acids. V lost 7 bases, J lost 4 bases, and 16 bases lay in between. Germline assignment: CDR1 MDHEN and CDR2 SYDVKM. The DNA for the CDR3 is TGTGCCAGCAACACCCCGAGACAGCGCTATGGCTACACCTTC. It encodes CASNTPRQRYGYTF.

This clone was detected once. The chain links TRBV4-2 to TRBJ2-3; 7 nucleotides agree with TRBD2. CDR3 length: 18 residues. J was trimmed by 2 bases and V by 3 bases; bases with no gene match: 14. Germline V CDR1 and CDR2: LGHNA, YNFKEQ. In DNA, the CDR3 is TGTGCCAGCAGCCACCCTAGTAAGGCGCTAGCGGCCACAGATACGCAGTATTTT. It specifies CASSHPSKALAATDTQYF.

The rearrangement links TRBV18 to TRBJ1-2; 7 bases fit TRBD1. V shed 4 bases, J shed 2 bases, and the junction held 7 bases outside the gene matches. This CDR3 region has 15 residues. Germline V lookup: CDR1 KGHSH, CDR2 LQKENI. The CDR3 DNA sequence: TGTGCCAGCTCACTAGATGGGACAGAGAACTATGGCTACACCTTC. This translates into CASSLDGTENYGYTF.

The chain links TRBV14 to TRBJ2-5; 7 bases agree with TRBD2. Germline lookup yields CDR1 SGHDN and CDR2 FVKESK. This CDR3 has 14 amino acids. With 0 bases clipped from V and 7 bases from J, the junction kept 5 bases outside the gene matches. The CDR3 reads CASSQEEPGGTQYF. CDR3 coding DNA: TGTGCCAGCAGCCAAGAGGAGCCGGGGGGGACCCAGTACTTC.

The chain carries TRBV30 and TRBJ1-1; 7 bases align to TRBD1. After removal of 4 bases from V and 2 bases from J, the junction contained 7 bases not matched to a gene. The CDR3 has 14 residues. The germline V gene has CDR1 GTSNPN and CDR2 SVGIG (reference sequence). CDR3 nucleotides: TGTGCCTGGAATCCGGACAGGCTAAACACTGAAGCTTTCTTT. It translates to CAWNPDRLNTEAFF. The whole variable domain, filled in from reference TRBV30 and TRBJ1-1, reads SQTIHQWPATLVQPVGSPLSLECTVEGTSNPNLYWYRQAAGRGLQLLFYSVGIGQISSEVPQNLSASRPQDRQFILSSKKLLLSDSGFYLCAWNPDRLNTEAFFGQGTRLTVV.

The chain uses TRBV30 and TRBJ2-1; 9 bases fit TRBD2. The CDR3 totals 19 residues. The V gene's germline CDR1 is GTSNPN and CDR2 SVGIG (reference sequence). V was pared by 0 bases and J by 2 bases, with 14 bases of the junction left unmatched. The CDR3 spells CAWSVGLWREGGTYNEQFF. CDR3 in DNA: TGTGCCTGGAGTGTAGGTCTTTGGCGGGAGGGGGGGACCTACAATGAGCAGTTCTTC. Full variable domain (rest looked up from reference TRBV30 and TRBJ2-1): SQTIHQWPATLVQPVGSPLSLECTVEGTSNPNLYWYRQAAGRGLQLLFYSVGIGQISSEVPQNLSASRPQDRQFILSSKKLLLSDSGFYLCAWSVGLWREGGTYNEQFFGPGTRLTVL.

DNA for the CDR3: TGTGCCTGGGGGGCTAGCGGGAGACTCAATGAGCAGTTCTTC. It codes for CAWGASGRLNEQFF. The chain couples TRBV30 to TRBJ2-1, with 10 bases identical to TRBD2. This CDR3 is built from 14 residues. Germline CDR1 and CDR2: GTSNPN and SVGIG (reference sequence). The V gene end was trimmed by 5 bases and the J gene end by 6 bases; junction bases not matched to a gene: 7.

This rearrangement joins TRBV6-5 to TRBJ2-5; weak D call: TRBD1 (8 bases). The germline gives CDR1 MNHEY, CDR2 SVGAGI. V lost 10 bases, J lost 3 bases, and 15 bases lay in between. The length of the CDR3 is 13 residues. CDR3 protein: CATTGGGEETQYF. CDR3 coding DNA: TGTGCCACTACAGGGGGGGGCGAAGAGACCCAGTACTTC.